Sequencing of this TCR beta chain was carried out in a study of Ad26.COV2.S vaccination and SARS-CoV-2 variants. The assay was immunoSEQ multiplex PCR, and TCRdb's table has in-frame clones only and misses some. This table has more than 150,000 clones, roughly nine tenths appearing once. V shed 0 bases and J shed 5 bases, with 8 bases lying between them. Looked up from germline, CDR1 is MNHNS and CDR2 is SASEGT. The CDR3 is 14 residues long. The J gene is TRBJ1-5, the V gene TRBV6-1; perhaps TRBD1 as D (5 bases). This TCR was recovered from a human donor who had recovered from COVID-19. The sample consisted of peripheral blood, taken after recovery from COVID-19. The CDR3 spells CASSEAGGDQPQHF. The DNA for the CDR3 is TGTGCCAGCAGTGAAGCGGGGGGGGATCAGCCCCAGCATTTT.